This T cell receptor beta chain was sequenced for a study of CD8 T cells in ankylosing spondylitis. Using its own MiXCR run on the 5' RACE reads, TCRdb lists one record per CDR3 protein. The sample consists of 200,000 to 300,000 distinct CDR3 sequences, approximately 30% of them appearing once. The table lists this clonotype with a few counts. The length of the CDR3 is 15 residues. CDR1 and CDR2 from the germline V gene are MGHRA and YSYEKL. V lost 4 bases to trimming and J lost 3 bases; unmatched junction nucleotides: 5. V usage is TRBV4-1 and J usage is TRBJ2-3; 9 positions agree with TRBD1. The sequence derives from a male donor with ankylosing spondylitis or in good health (not recorded which). The sequencing sample was made of blood, either unsorted or a sorted T cell fraction (not recorded which). CDR3 nucleotides: TGCGCCAGCAGCCTGGGACAGGGTTGGACAGATACGCAGTATTTT. Its translation: CASSLGQGWTDTQYF.